This T cell receptor (beta chain) stems from a study of OX40 agonist ivuxolimab in advanced cancers. Background on the study: Those enrolled were approximately 83% male, with a mean age of approximately 60 years and ages from about 20 to 90.

The protocol was immunoSEQ multiplex PCR, while the TCRdb copy is restricted to in-frame clones and leaves out a portion. Among roughly 58,000 clones listed, less than 90% were seen once. Germline lookup yields CDR1 LNHDA and CDR2 SQIVND (reference sequence). The CDR3 length is 14 residues. The ends were cut back, 5 bases at V and 5 bases at J, with 13 bases in the middle. Note on this clone: Antigen specificity is unknown.

Blood samples were obtained at baseline, cycle 4 day 1, and cycle 7 day 1. Overall study results and limits: The investigators did not determine what antigen specificity the expanded peripheral T cells had. Mean expanded clone counts were higher in CD8+ than CD4+ T cells.

This material consisted of CD4+ or CD8+ T cells sorted from blood, taken in a trial of the OX40 agonist ivuxolimab. The sequence was obtained from an adult with an advanced solid tumor such as melanoma, head and neck, liver or kidney cancer. The chain is built from TRBV19 and TRBJ1-5; D may be TRBD1 (6 bases). This CDR3 reads CASSAGQNDQPQHF. The CDR3 coding sequence is TGTGCCAGTAGTGCCGGACAGAACGATCAGCCCCAGCATTTT.